The sequence of this T cell receptor (beta chain) was determined in a study of post-analysis software for immune sequencing data. Findings and caveats of the study: Controls significantly exceeded multiple sclerosis patients in normalized Chao1 diversity. About five TRBV segments were more frequent in patients than controls; TRBV5-6, TRBV5-1 and TRBV20-1 belonged to this group.

cDNA libraries of TCR beta carried unique molecular identifiers. About 500,000 cDNA molecules were obtained per 1 to 10 million input T cells. Using its own MiXCR run on the PCR reads, TCRdb lists one record per CDR3 protein. The sample yields approximately 730,000 distinct CDR3 sequences, about 27% seen once. The CDR3 runs to 18 residues. V was trimmed by 5 bases and J by 2 bases, leaving 22 bases between them. Germline CDR1 reads MNHNS; CDR2 reads SASEGT. This clonotype appeared many times. Its antigen is still unknown. The sample was blood. The chain joins TRBV6-1 to TRBJ2-4; D is unresolved. This TCR was sampled from a girl between 10 and 17 years old with multiple sclerosis. In DNA form, the CDR3 reads TGTGCCAGCAGTCCCGTCGGCCGTAGGGAAGGGTCCAAAAACATTCAGTACTTC. It yields the protein CASSPVGRREGSKNIQYF.